This TCR beta chain was documented in a study of cytomegalovirus exposure and HLA in healthy donors. Study-wide context: Earlier work reported approximately 110 million unique TCR beta sequences from roughly 180 million T cells. Whole-study results and caveats: Most TCR sequences were rare, but some public TCRs occurred in many donors. It was likely that a cluster of highly shared sequence variants was a sequencing artifact.

60 Vbeta and 13 Jbeta primers were used in PCR. Repertoires were generated with immunoSEQ multiplex PCR, while TCRdb's copy carries only in-frame clones and drops some. The table has 300,000 or so clones, just under 85% seen once; the top ten hold about 2%. Notes on this clone: Its specificity is unknown.

This CDR3 comprises 12 residues. The ends were cut back, 6 bases at V and 3 bases at J, with 6 bases in the middle. Germline V gene sequence: CDR1 MDHEN, CDR2 SYDVKM. The clonotype originates from a woman aged 35 to 49 in good health and CMV-seropositive. Material for sequencing was PBMCs. This chain joins TRBV28 and TRBJ2-1; possible D gene TRBD2, 5 bases. In DNA form, the CDR3 reads TGTGCCAGCAGGAGCGGCTACAATGAGCAGTTCTTC. Protein product: CASRSGYNEQFF.